This T cell receptor beta chain is from a study of shared clonotypes between healthy human individuals. Turning to the study itself: Researchers assigned three CD4 naive, three CD4 memory, two CD8 naive and one CD8 memory plate to each donor. Study observations and caveats: Donors were few, which limited the genetic and exposure-history diversity represented. Non-shared clonotypes had lower generation probabilities than those shared by all four donors.

This clone was seen once. What it binds is not known. Sequenced by immunoSEQ multiplex PCR; TCRdb stores in-frame clones only, minus some. The sample has about 1.1 million clones, around three quarters seen once; the top ten hold 0.89%. Every donor was a Caucasian adult from Nashville, Tennessee. V lost 3 bases, J lost 11 bases, and 14 bases lay in between. This CDR3 has 13 amino acids. Germline CDR1 and CDR2: MDHEN and SYDVKM. The receptor was isolated from a man between 18 and 29 years old in good health. Some clones in this sample may be carry-over from other donors' samples. This chain joins TRBV28 and TRBJ1-5, with unresolved D. Sample: memory CD4+ T cells from PBMCs. Subset indicated: CD45RA-negative fraction. The CDR3 DNA follows: TGTGCCAGCAGTTTGTCTTCGACGGTGTCCCAGCATTTT. Translation gives CASSLSSTVSQHF.